Below are 29 T cell receptor beta chains sequenced from a single sample in a study of cytomegalovirus exposure and HLA in healthy donors. PCR employed 60 Vbeta and 13 Jbeta primers. This table comes from immunoSEQ multiplex PCR, and its TCRdb copy is limited to in-frame clones, with some not included. The sample records approximately 160,000 clones, approximately 81% being singletons. The sample comprised PBMCs. The source is a male donor in good health and CMV-seronegative.

The chain couples TRBV5-1 to TRBJ1-2, with TRBD1 matching 7 bases. Germline trimming cut 4 bases from V and 0 bases from J; bases unmatched to any gene: 6. The CDR3 extends over 15 amino acids. Germline V lookup: CDR1 SGHRS, CDR2 YFSETQ. The CDR3 reads CASSLDRQANYGYTF. The DNA of the CDR3 is TGCGCCAGCAGCCTGGACAGGCAAGCTAACTATGGCTACACCTTC.

The chain links TRBV5-6 to TRBJ2-7; 11 bases are a match to TRBD2. V gave up 0 bases and J gave up 4 bases; unmatched junction bases: 6. The germline V gene encodes CDR1 SGHDT and CDR2 YYEEEE. This CDR3 contains 16 residues. The CDR3 sequence: CASSLGSGRVRYEQYF. CDR3 bases: TGTGCCAGCAGCTTGGGTAGCGGGAGGGTGAGGTACGAGCAGTACTTC. The complete variable domain, with remaining parts taken from reference TRBV5-6 and TRBJ2-7, reads DAGVTQSPTHLIKTRGQQVTLRCSPKSGHDTVSWYQQALGQGPQFIFQYYEEEERQRGNFPDRFSGHQFPNYSSELNVNALLLGDSALYLCASSLGSGRVRYEQYFGPGTRLTVT.

V usage is TRBV20-1 and J usage is TRBJ2-3; the D is unclear. The germline V gene has CDR1 DFQATT and CDR2 SNEGSKA (reference sequence). Trimming removed 0 bases from V and 6 bases from J, with 4 bases in between. This CDR3 spans 11 amino acids. CDR3 sequence reads: CSARESDTQYF. CDR3 DNA: TGCAGTGCTAGAGAGTCTGATACGCAGTATTTT.

The chain carries TRBV2 and TRBJ1-6, with D unclear. The CDR3 spans 17 residues. Trimming pared 5 bases from V and 0 bases from J, leaving 14 bases between. CDR1 and CDR2 from the germline V gene are SNHLY and FYNNEI. The CDR3 loop reads CASSLTGESSYNSPLHF. CDR3 in DNA: TGTGCCAGCAGTTTAACCGGGGAGAGCTCCTATAATTCACCCCTCCACTTT.

The gene calls are TRBV4-1 and TRBJ1-1; a weak D match, TRBD1 (5 bases). The CDR3 covers 16 residues. Looked up from germline, CDR1 is MGHRA and CDR2 is YSYEKL. The germline V and J ends were trimmed by 2 bases and 5 bases, with 18 bases remaining between them. The CDR3 spells CASSQSPGGGGTEAFF. CDR3 in DNA: TGCGCCAGCAGCCAATCCCCGGGAGGCGGGGGGACTGAAGCTTTCTTT.

The V call is TRBV12-5, the J call TRBJ2-1; the D gene is possibly TRBD2 (6 bases). The CDR3 is 15 residues long. Germline V gene data show CDR1 as LGHNT and CDR2 as FRNRAP. V lost 5 bases, J lost 2 bases, and 13 bases lay in between. The CDR3 coding sequence is TGTGCTAGTGGTCCAGACGGGGGAACCTACAATGAGCAGTTCTTC. It yields the protein CASGPDGGTYNEQFF.

V is TRBV7-2 and J is TRBJ2-5; 10 bases fit TRBD2. Germline V lookup: CDR1 SGHTA, CDR2 FQGNSA. V trimming: 5 bases; J trimming: 4 bases; junction bases outside the gene matches: 7. CDR3 length: 15 residues. The CDR3: CASSPTRTSGETQYF. The CDR3 nucleotides read TGTGCCAGCAGCCCCACGCGGACTAGCGGAGAGACCCAGTACTTC.

CDR3 nucleotide sequence: TGTGCCAGCAGTTTCGACGGGGTACAGCATTTT. Translation gives CASSFDGVQHF. The chain employs TRBV6-6 and TRBJ1-5; D unresolved. V was pared by 4 bases and J by 13 bases, with 11 bases between. The CDR3 spans 11 residues. Germline V CDR1 and CDR2: MNHNY, SVGAGI (reference sequence).

This chain joins TRBV7-9 and TRBJ2-5; 7 bases line up with TRBD1. Germline CDR1 and CDR2: SEHNR and FQNEAQ (reference sequence). J gave up 3 bases and V 5 bases, and 6 bases lay outside the gene matches. The CDR3 has 14 amino acids. The CDR3 protein is CASSQWDSKETQYF. The CDR3 DNA is TGTGCCAGCAGCCAGTGGGACAGCAAAGAGACCCAGTACTTC.

The gene calls are TRBV7-2 and TRBJ1-1; 7 positions agree with TRBD1. V was clipped by 3 bases and J by 4 bases; unmatched bases: 8. Germline V lookup: CDR1 SGHTA, CDR2 FQGNSA. The CDR3 sequence is 15 residues long. CDR3 in DNA: TGTGCCAGCAGCTTTTCAGGGGGATTGGGCACTGAAGCTTTCTTT. It codes for CASSFSGGLGTEAFF.

The chain joins TRBV7-2 to TRBJ1-5, with D hard to call. The CDR3 covers 14 residues. Germline CDR1 reads SGHTA; CDR2 reads FQGNSA. Trimming removed 4 bases at V and 4 bases at J, with 11 bases between. CDR3 amino acids: CASSYRRRNQPQHF. Here the CDR3 DNA reads TGTGCCAGCAGCTACCGACGGCGGAATCAGCCCCAGCATTTT.

The J gene is TRBJ1-2, the V gene TRBV4-1, with D maybe TRBD1 (5 bases). CDR1 is MGHRA, CDR2 YSYEKL, per germline. The CDR3 extends over 16 amino acids. V lost 5 bases to trimming and J lost 9 bases, with 25 bases between them. The CDR3 loop reads CASSSDPLSGYSSYTF. The CDR3 DNA reads as TGCGCCAGCAGCTCGGACCCTCTTTCAGGGTATTCGAGCTACACCTTC.

This clone has more than one count but fewer than ten. V gene TRBV5-1 combines with J gene TRBJ2-3; 8 nucleotides align to TRBD1. Germline trimming cut 4 bases from V and 0 bases from J; bases unmatched to any gene: 10. Per germline, CDR1 SGHRS and CDR2 YFSETQ. CDR3 length: 17 residues. CDR3 sequence reads: CASSQDRGGFSTDTQYF. The CDR3 nucleotides read TGCGCCAGCAGCCAAGACAGGGGCGGGTTTAGCACAGATACGCAGTATTTT.

The rearrangement links TRBV6-5 to TRBJ2-2, with a possible D match to TRBD2 (5 bases). The length of the CDR3 is 15 residues. CDR1 and CDR2 (germline): MNHEY, SVGAGI. V gave up 7 bases and J gave up 5 bases, with 17 bases separating them. CDR3 nucleotides: TGTGCCAGCAACTCGAAGCGGTCTCAAACCGGGGAGCTGTTTTTT. Its translation: CASNSKRSQTGELFF.

The chain uses TRBV4-3 and TRBJ2-2, with 14 bases lining up with TRBD2. The CDR3 extends over 17 amino acids. Germline assignment: CDR1 LGHNA and CDR2 YSLEER. V lost 2 bases and J lost 10; bases outside the gene matches: 9. The CDR3 protein is CASSQNAGLAGVEELFF. For the CDR3, the DNA is TGCGCCAGCAGCCAAAACGCGGGACTAGCGGGAGTAGAGGAGCTGTTTTTT.

CDR3 sequence: CASSGDRGRGPKDTQYF. In nucleotides, the CDR3 is TGTGCCAGCAGTGGGGACAGGGGGCGCGGACCTAAAGATACGCAGTATTTT. The genes are TRBV6-7 and TRBJ2-3, with TRBD1 identical over 12 bases. TRBV6-7 counts as an open reading frame of uncertain function. The CDR3 is made up of 17 amino acids. The trim removed 5 bases at V and 5 bases at J, leaving 11 bases unmatched.

This sequence joins TRBV6-5 and TRBJ2-1; D is perhaps TRBD2 (5 bases). The CDR3 loop spans 15 amino acids. The ends were cut back, 5 bases at V and 0 bases at J, with 11 bases in the middle. Germline CDR1 is MNHEY and CDR2 is SVGAGI. The CDR3 loop is CASSPSRDSYNEQFF. In nucleotides, the CDR3 is TGTGCCAGCAGTCCCTCCCGGGACTCCTACAATGAGCAGTTCTTC.

The gene calls are TRBV9 and TRBJ1-5; 9 bases align to TRBD1. Trimming at V came to 0 bases and at J to 5 bases, leaving 3 bases not matched to a gene. Germline loops: CDR1 SGDLS, CDR2 YYNGEE. The CDR3 loop spans 15 amino acids. CDR3 DNA: TGTGCCAGCAGCGTAGGGGGGACAGGGTATCAGCCCCAGCATTTT. Residues: CASSVGGTGYQPQHF. Full variable domain (outside the CDR3, taken from reference TRBV9 and TRBJ1-5): DSGVTQTPKHLITATGQRVTLRCSPRSGDLSVYWYQQSLDQGLQFLIQYYNGEERAKGNILERFSAQQFPDLHSELNLSSLELGDSALYFCASSVGGTGYQPQHFGDGTRLSIL.

The chain combines TRBV5-6 with TRBJ1-2; perhaps TRBD1 as D (5 bases). V was shortened by 5 bases and J by 0 bases, with 17 bases between the two germline ends. The germline gives CDR1 SGHDT, CDR2 YYEEEE. The CDR3 runs to 16 residues. The chain's CDR3 is CASRGDLVLSNYGYTF. The CDR3, as DNA: TGTGCCAGCAGAGGGGATCTAGTCCTTTCTAACTATGGCTACACCTTC. Full variable domain (missing parts from reference TRBV5-6 and TRBJ1-2): DAGVTQSPTHLIKTRGQQVTLRCSPKSGHDTVSWYQQALGQGPQFIFQYYEEEERQRGNFPDRFSGHQFPNYSSELNVNALLLGDSALYLCASRGDLVLSNYGYTFGSGTRLTVV.

The chain joins TRBV6-1 to TRBJ1-2; D uncertain. V shed 6 bases and J shed 4 bases, with 12 bases lying between them. The CDR3 consists of 13 residues. The V gene's germline CDR1 is MNHNS and CDR2 SASEGT. As DNA, the CDR3 is TGTGCCAGCAGCCGCGGAGAGTTCTATGGCTACACCTTC. Its translation is CASSRGEFYGYTF.

The J gene is TRBJ2-2, the V gene TRBV5-4; 10 nucleotides align to TRBD2. J gave up 6 bases and V 1 base, and 6 bases lay outside the gene matches. This CDR3 contains 16 residues. Per the germline V gene, CDR1 is SGHNT and CDR2 is YYREEE (reference sequence). The CDR3 spells CASSLRVAGGPGELFF. CDR3 nucleotide sequence: TGTGCCAGCAGCTTGAGGGTAGCGGGAGGACCCGGGGAGCTGTTTTTT.

This chain uses TRBV7-6 with TRBJ1-4, with D tentatively TRBD1 (6 bases). V was clipped by 4 bases and J by 3 bases, with 12 bases between them. The CDR3 sequence is 15 residues long. CDR1 is SGHVS, CDR2 FNYEAQ, per germline. The CDR3 DNA follows: TGTGCCAGCAGCTCGGAGGACAGCCCTAATGAAAAACTGTTTTTT. Its protein product is CASSSEDSPNEKLFF.

This chain connects TRBV2 to TRBJ2-7; TRBD1 matches at 9 bases. CDR1 and CDR2 from the germline V gene are SNHLY and FYNNEI. CDR3 length: 17 residues. The ends lost 10 bases at V and 2 bases at J; junction bases unmatched: 18. The CDR3 nucleotides are TGTGCCACCCCCCGGGGGCCCACAGGGGGCTCTCCCTACGAGCAGTACTTC. Its translation: CATPRGPTGGSPYEQYF.

The chain uses TRBV13 and TRBJ2-2, with 11 nucleotides matching TRBD2. Germline assignment: CDR1 PRHDT and CDR2 FYEKMQ (reference sequence). The junction had 8 bases not matched to a gene; V was cut back by 5 bases and J by 0 bases. The CDR3 extends over 18 amino acids. CDR3: CASSPFGTSGTNTGELFF. CDR3 DNA sequence: TGTGCCAGCAGCCCATTCGGGACTAGCGGAACGAACACCGGGGAGCTGTTTTTT.

This clone has more than one count but fewer than ten. This sequence joins TRBV7-9 and TRBJ1-2; 8 nucleotides match TRBD1. This CDR3 spans 16 amino acids. The V gene's germline CDR1 is SEHNR and CDR2 FQNEAQ (reference sequence). The ends lost 5 bases at V and 3 bases at J; junction bases unmatched: 11. The CDR3 loop reads CASSPDRAITDYGYTF. The CDR3 nucleotides are TGTGCCAGCAGCCCGGACAGGGCAATTACCGACTATGGCTACACCTTC. Full variable domain (rest looked up from reference TRBV7-9 and TRBJ1-2): DTGVSQNPRHKITKRGQNVTFRCDPISEHNRLYWYRQTLGQGPEFLTYFQNEAQLEKSRLLSDRFSAERPKGSFSTLEIQRTEQGDSAMYLCASSPDRAITDYGYTFGSGTRLTVV.

The rearrangement joins TRBV9 to TRBJ2-7, with D tentatively TRBD2 (5 bases). Trimming shortened V by 0 bases and J by 4 bases, and 26 bases separated the two germline ends. This CDR3 spans 19 amino acids. Germline assignment: CDR1 SGDLS and CDR2 YYNGEE. The CDR3 spells CASSVAAAVHGGFGYEQYF. The CDR3, as DNA: TGTGCCAGCAGCGTAGCAGCGGCAGTCCATGGCGGCTTTGGATACGAGCAGTACTTC.

This clone was recorded only once. The chain has TRBV9 and TRBJ2-7; the match to TRBD1 covers 7 bases. Germline V gives CDR1 SGDLS, CDR2 YYNGEE. Losses at the gene ends were 4 bases for V and 0 bases for J; bases not matched to a gene: 4. The CDR3 length is 14 residues. CDR3 coding DNA: TGTGCCAGCAGCCTCCGGGACAGCTCCTACGAGCAGTACTTC. Its protein is CASSLRDSSYEQYF.

V and J are TRBV29-1 and TRBJ1-2, with TRBD1 matching 10 bases. Germline V gene lookup returns CDR1 SQVTM and CDR2 ANQGSEA. V shed 0 bases, J shed 4 bases, and the junction held 11 bases outside the gene matches. This CDR3 is built from 17 residues. The CDR3 DNA follows: TGCAGCGTTGAAGATTTCCATTTCGGGACAGGGGTCTATGGCTACACCTTC. Amino acid sequence: CSVEDFHFGTGVYGYTF.

The chain combines TRBV6-5 with TRBJ2-7; 7 bases align to TRBD2. V gave up 6 bases and J gave up 8 bases; unmatched junction bases: 13. From germline, CDR1 is MNHEY and CDR2 SVGAGI. There are 14 residues in the CDR3. CDR3 bases: TGTGCCAGCAGGATACCGGGACTAAACCATCAGCAGTACTTC. It encodes CASRIPGLNHQQYF.